These 28 T cell receptor beta chains originate from one sample sequenced in a study of cytomegalovirus exposure and HLA in healthy donors. 13 Jbeta primers and 60 Vbeta primers were used for the PCR. Sequenced by immunoSEQ multiplex PCR; TCRdb stores in-frame clones only, minus some. The sample has about 110,000 clones; roughly 80% are singletons. Sequencing used PBMCs. These receptors originate from a man aged 35 to 55 in good health and CMV-seronegative.

The V gene is TRBV5-5, the J gene TRBJ1-2; D not certain. The CDR3 extends over 12 amino acids. Trimming pared 0 bases from V and 5 bases from J, leaving 5 bases between. The germline V gene has CDR1 SGHKS and CDR2 YYEKEE (reference sequence). CDR3 region: CASSLDTYGYTF. For the CDR3, the DNA is TGTGCCAGCAGCTTGGATACATATGGCTACACCTTC.

The chain combines TRBV9 with TRBJ1-6, with D unclear. The CDR3 contains 16 residues. V shed 0 bases and J shed 6 bases, with 13 bases lying between them. Germline CDR1 is SGDLS and CDR2 is YYNGEE. The CDR3 region has the DNA TGTGCCAGCAGCGTAGGGGCAGCCCCGTCTAATTCACCCCTCCACTTT. Its protein product is CASSVGAAPSNSPLHF.

V gene TRBV25-1 combines with J gene TRBJ1-4; D not resolved. CDR1 is MGHDK, CDR2 SYGVNS, per germline. V lost 1 base and J lost 0, with 9 bases in between. This CDR3 spans 16 amino acids. In nucleotides, the CDR3 is TGTGCCAGCAGTGAATCGGTTTTTGCAACTAATGAAAAACTGTTTTTT. It encodes CASSESVFATNEKLFF.

The chain couples TRBV4-2 to TRBJ1-1, with TRBD1 matching 7 bases. V shed 1 base and J 10 bases; nucleotides not matched to a gene: 3. CDR1 and CDR2 from the germline V gene are LGHNA and YNFKEQ. This CDR3 is 12 amino acids long. CDR3 in amino acids: CASSQVDRAAFF. DNA for the CDR3: TGTGCCAGCAGCCAAGTTGACAGGGCAGCTTTCTTT.

This chain links TRBV29-1 with TRBJ2-3; the match to TRBD1 covers 7 bases. The CDR3 extends over 15 amino acids. The germline V gene encodes CDR1 SQVTM and CDR2 ANQGSEA. Trimming cost V 1 base and J 2 bases; bases outside gene matches: 6. For the CDR3, the DNA is TGCAGCGTTGAAGGGGGACAGTCGGTCACAGATACGCAGTATTTT. Translating gives CSVEGGQSVTDTQYF.

The chain joins TRBV5-1 to TRBJ1-2, with D hard to call. Germline V gene sequence: CDR1 SGHRS, CDR2 YFSETQ. The CDR3 length is 14 residues. Trimming took off 0 bases at V and 8 bases at J, with 14 bases between the two ends. CDR3 sequence reads: CASSLDPGYEGYTF. The CDR3 region has the DNA TGCGCCAGCAGCTTGGATCCAGGCTATGAGGGCTACACCTTC.

The rearrangement uses TRBV2 and TRBJ1-2, with D perhaps matching TRBD1 (6 bases). Trimming took off 6 bases at V and 4 bases at J, with 12 bases between the two ends. CDR1 and CDR2 (germline): SNHLY, FYNNEI. The CDR3 runs to 13 residues. CDR3 sequence reads: CASSPGQRYGYTF. The CDR3 DNA reads TGTGCCAGCAGCCCCGGACAGCGCTATGGCTACACCTTC.

J is TRBJ2-5 and V is TRBV7-2; 7 bases match TRBD2. The DNA matches TRBJ2-7 better at its end, which makes the J call doubtful. CDR1 and CDR2 from the germline V gene are SGHTA and FQGNSA. CDR3 length: 15 residues. The CDR3 nucleotides read TGTGCCAGCAGCTTAGCGGGAGGGGAAGCCTACGAGCAGTACTTC. Protein: CASSLAGGEAYEQYF.

This chain links TRBV25-1 with TRBJ2-7, with D uncertain. V lost 8 bases and J lost 6, with 5 bases in between. CDR1 and CDR2 (germline): MGHDK, SYGVNS. CDR3 length: 9 amino acids. CDR3 DNA: TGTGCCAGCCCCAGCGAGCAGTACTTC. The encoded protein is CASPSEQYF.

The chain is built from TRBV2 and TRBJ2-1, with 15 bases lining up with TRBD2. After removal of 5 bases from V and 8 bases from J, the junction contained 10 bases not matched to a gene. This CDR3 region has 17 residues. CDR1 and CDR2 from the germline V gene are SNHLY and FYNNEI. CDR3 sequence: CASSLDRTSGGAHEQFF. CDR3 coding DNA: TGTGCCAGCAGTTTAGACCGGACTAGCGGGGGGGCCCATGAGCAGTTCTTC.

The chain recombines TRBV7-9 with TRBJ1-4; D may be TRBD1 (5 bases). This CDR3 is built from 13 residues. Germline V lookup: CDR1 SEHNR, CDR2 FQNEAQ (reference sequence). The ends were cut back, 0 bases at V and 10 bases at J, with 9 bases in the middle. The CDR3 is CASSLAQGGKLFF. The CDR3 region has the DNA TGTGCCAGCAGCTTAGCGCAGGGTGGAAAACTGTTTTTT.

The chain employs TRBV27 and TRBJ1-6; 7 nucleotides align to TRBD1. V dropped 5 bases and J dropped 7; count of bases not matched to a gene: 5. CDR1 is MNHEY and CDR2 is SMNVEV in the germline V gene (reference sequence). The CDR3 is made up of 14 amino acids. In DNA form, the CDR3 reads TGTGCCAGCAGTGACAGGGTTAGGAATTCACCCCTCCACTTT. The encoded protein is CASSDRVRNSPLHF.

The rearrangement joins TRBV11-2 to TRBJ2-1; D is unclear. Germline CDR1 SGHAT, CDR2 FQNNGV. This CDR3 is 13 amino acids long. The ends were cut back, 2 bases at V and 8 bases at J, with 10 bases in the middle. The CDR3: CASSLKTAYEQFF. The DNA of the CDR3 is TGTGCCAGCAGCTTAAAGACTGCCTATGAGCAGTTCTTC.

This clone has more than one count but fewer than ten. This chain uses TRBV25-1 with TRBJ2-3, with TRBD2 matching 8 bases. Trimming took 1 base from V and 0 from J; bases not matched to a gene: 6. CDR3 length: 17 residues. Per germline, CDR1 MGHDK and CDR2 SYGVNS. The CDR3 DNA sequence: TGTGCCAGCAGTGAATTAGCTAGCGGGCCCAGCACAGATACGCAGTATTTT. Its translation is CASSELASGPSTDTQYF.

This chain connects TRBV5-4 to TRBJ2-3; D is possibly TRBD2 (6 bases). V lost 0 bases and J lost 6, with 17 bases in between. Germline V gene lookup returns CDR1 SGHNT and CDR2 YYREEE (reference sequence). This CDR3 comprises 16 residues. The DNA of the CDR3 is TGTGCCAGCAGCTTGGATCCGGGGGTTAGGTTGGATACGCAGTATTTT. Amino acids: CASSLDPGVRLDTQYF.

A few counts support this clone. This sequence joins TRBV11-2 and TRBJ2-1, with 16 bases that match TRBD2. CDR3 length: 15 residues. Germline assignment: CDR1 SGHAT and CDR2 FQNNGV. V lost 4 bases to trimming and J lost 12 bases; unmatched junction nucleotides: 6. The CDR3 here is CASSSGLAGGLGQFF. CDR3 DNA: TGTGCCAGCAGCTCGGGACTAGCGGGGGGGCTGGGGCAGTTCTTC.

The chain employs TRBV11-3 and TRBJ2-7; TRBD2 matches at 8 bases. The CDR3 consists of 15 residues. Germline assignment: CDR1 SGHNT and CDR2 YENEEA. With V trimmed by 5 bases and J by 5 bases, 11 bases remained unmatched. Here the CDR3 reads CASSPDGGGSDEQYF. For the CDR3, the DNA is TGTGCCAGCAGCCCCGATGGCGGGGGGAGTGACGAGCAGTACTTC.

This chain joins TRBV7-2 and TRBJ1-1; 7 bases fit TRBD1. V was pared by 8 bases and J by 0 bases, with 12 bases of the junction left unmatched. CDR1 and CDR2 (germline): SGHTA, FQGNSA. The CDR3 has 16 residues. CDR3 DNA: TGTGCCAGCGCCGAGACAGGGCAGAGGATGAACACTGAAGCTTTCTTT. Protein sequence: CASAETGQRMNTEAFF.

In DNA form, the CDR3 reads TGTGCCAGCAGCGGTAATCTAGCGGGGGGGCGTGAGCAGTTCTTC. Protein sequence: CASSGNLAGGREQFF. The V and J genes are TRBV7-9 and TRBJ2-1, with 12 bases aligning to TRBD2. The CDR3 loop spans 15 amino acids. The J segment lost 9 bases and the V segment lost 5 bases, leaving 8 bases of the junction unmatched. CDR1 is SEHNR, CDR2 FQNEAQ, per germline (reference sequence). The whole variable domain, filled in from reference TRBV7-9 and TRBJ2-1, reads DTGVSQNPRHKITKRGQNVTFRCDPISEHNRLYWYRQTLGQGPEFLTYFQNEAQLEKSRLLSDRFSAERPKGSFSTLEIQRTEQGDSAMYLCASSGNLAGGREQFFGPGTRLTVL.

V gene TRBV7-9 combines with J gene TRBJ1-2; no clear D gene. V gave up 6 bases and J gave up 8 bases, with 10 bases separating them. The CDR3 has 11 amino acids. Germline V lookup: CDR1 SEHNR, CDR2 FQNEAQ (reference sequence). The CDR3 DNA is TGTGCCAGCAGGACCGCGGGGGGCTACACCTTC. It specifies CASRTAGGYTF.

This sequence joins TRBV6-6 and TRBJ2-7, with 9 bases identical to TRBD1. This CDR3 contains 15 residues. Trimming cost V 4 bases and J 1 base; bases outside gene matches: 5. Per the germline V gene, CDR1 is MNHNY and CDR2 is SVGAGI (reference sequence). The CDR3 nucleotides are TGTGCCAGCAGTTTCGGGACAGGGAATTCCTACGAGCAGTACTTC. Its translation is CASSFGTGNSYEQYF.

The J gene is TRBJ1-2, the V gene TRBV7-2, with TRBD1 as a possible D gene (5 bases). The CDR3 covers 13 residues. Trimming left V 0 bases short and J 13 bases short, with 15 bases between. CDR1 SGHTA and CDR2 FQGNSA come from the germline V gene. The CDR3 is CASSLAMGGRGTF. The CDR3 bases are TGTGCCAGCAGCTTAGCAATGGGGGGTAGGGGCACCTTC.

CDR3 nucleotide sequence: TGCGCCAGCAGCCCGGGGTTGGGGGGTGGAAGCACAGATACGCAGTATTTT. Residues: CASSPGLGGGSTDTQYF. The V call is TRBV5-1, the J call TRBJ2-3; TRBD2 is a possible D gene (6 bases). CDR3 length: 17 amino acids. The germline gives CDR1 SGHRS, CDR2 YFSETQ. The V and J ends lost 4 bases and 0 bases respectively, with 18 bases between them.

The chain has TRBV9 and TRBJ1-2, with a tentative D call TRBD1 (5 bases). Germline CDR1 and CDR2: SGDLS and YYNGEE. V dropped 3 bases and J dropped 5 bases, with 8 bases sitting between them. The CDR3 runs 12 residues. Here the CDR3 reads CASSERGYGYTF. In nucleotides, the CDR3 is TGTGCCAGCAGCGAAAGGGGTTATGGCTACACCTTC.

CDR3 loop: CASSERLGGYGYTF. The CDR3 DNA reads as TGTGCCAGCAGCGAGAGATTGGGGGGGTATGGCTACACCTTC. V gene TRBV7-2 combines with J gene TRBJ1-2; possibly TRBD1 for D (5 bases). This CDR3 region has 14 residues. Per the germline V gene, CDR1 is SGHTA and CDR2 is FQGNSA. V was trimmed by 5 bases and J by 5 bases, leaving 15 bases between them. Filled out from reference TRBV7-2 and TRBJ1-2, the complete variable domain reads GAGVSQSPSNKVTEKGKDVELRCDPISGHTALYWYRQSLGQGLEFLIYFQGNSAPDKSGLPSDRFSAERTGGSVSTLTIQRTQQEDSAVYLCASSERLGGYGYTFGSGTRLTVV.

The rearrangement links TRBV7-2 to TRBJ1-6; 12 bases align to TRBD1. The CDR3 has 16 residues. Germline CDR1 reads SGHTA; CDR2 reads FQGNSA. With 5 bases clipped from V and 7 bases from J, the junction kept 6 bases outside the gene matches. CDR3: CASSPRDRGQNSPLHF. The DNA of the CDR3 is TGTGCCAGCAGCCCTCGGGACAGGGGGCAGAATTCACCCCTCCACTTT.

This rearrangement joins TRBV5-1 to TRBJ2-1; 10 bases are shared with TRBD1. The V gene end was trimmed by 3 bases and the J gene end by 4 bases; junction bases not matched to a gene: 16. This CDR3 comprises 19 residues. Germline lookup yields CDR1 SGHRS and CDR2 YFSETQ. The CDR3 bases are TGCGCCAGCAGCTCTTATCCCCGGGCCGGGACAGGGGATTACAATGAGCAGTTCTTC. The encoded protein is CASSSYPRAGTGDYNEQFF.

The chain has TRBV6-1 and TRBJ2-3; 10 bases agree with TRBD2. Losses at the gene ends were 1 base for V and 2 bases for J; bases not matched to a gene: 3. The CDR3 is 16 residues long. The germline CDR1 and CDR2 sequences are MNHNS and SASEGT. The CDR3 loop reads CASSEVSGGFTDTQYF. The CDR3 bases are TGTGCCAGCAGTGAAGTTAGCGGGGGGTTCACAGATACGCAGTATTTT.